Listed here are 4 T cell receptor beta chains from one sample, sequenced in a study of T cell repertoires in cytomegalovirus infection (dated by TCRdb to the late 2010s). The sample was run on an Illumina HiSeq 1500. The public sequencing data were trimmed at Q25 with fastp and processed into clonotypes with MiXCR by TCRdb, which kept only in-frame beta chains. Identical CDR3 protein sequences are pooled into one entry, listed with their most common genes and DNA. The sample includes fewer than 850,000 distinct CDR3 sequences, with 25% to 30% observed a single time. In total, the top ten clones hold about an eighth of the sample. Their antigens remain unidentified. Sample treatment or condition, as interpreted from the label and publication: in vitro stimulation with specific CMV peptide epitopes to enrich CMV-specific T cells. The sequencing used cultured CD8+ T cells from PBMCs, collected from culture after CMV antigen stimulation. These receptor sequences come from a human donor in good health (CMV status not recorded). Some clones in this sample may be carry-over from other donors' samples.

The chain joins TRBV28 to TRBJ2-3; D is ambiguous. Trimming removed 3 bases from V and 6 bases from J, with 22 bases in between. The germline gives CDR1 MDHEN, CDR2 SYDVKM. This CDR3 has 17 amino acids. The CDR3 nucleotides read TGTGCCAGCAGTTTCCCGAGAATCGATCGCACACCCGATACGCAGTATTTT. As protein: CASSFPRIDRTPDTQYF.

This chain joins TRBV5-3 and TRBJ2-7; 7 nucleotides agree with TRBD1. TRBV5-3 is labeled an ORF, and its function is uncertain. The CDR3 runs 14 residues. After removal of 8 bases from V and 3 bases from J, the junction contained 11 bases not matched to a gene. The CDR3 DNA is TGTGCCAGCAGCCGAAACACAGGGGACTACGAGCAGTACGTC. As protein: CASSRNTGDYEQYV.

The V and J genes are TRBV3-1 and TRBJ2-3, with 8 bases that match TRBD2. This CDR3 is 17 amino acids long. Germline V CDR1 and CDR2: LGHDT, YNNKEL (reference sequence). V shed 5 bases and J 3 bases; nucleotides not matched to a gene: 13. The CDR3 here is CASSARGGQMGTDTQYF. Here the CDR3 DNA reads TGTGCCAGCAGCGCCCGGGGGGGCCAGATGGGAACAGATACGCAGTATTTT.

J is TRBJ2-3 and V is TRBV6-5; TRBD2 matches at 14 bases. In germline, CDR1 is MNHEY, CDR2 SVGAGI. The CDR3 has 18 residues. J lost 2 bases, V lost 2 bases, and 6 bases had no gene match. Written as DNA, the CDR3 is TGTGCCAGCAGTTACCGACTAGCGGGGGGGCTTGTCACAGATACGCAGTATTTT. It encodes CASSYRLAGGLVTDTQYF.